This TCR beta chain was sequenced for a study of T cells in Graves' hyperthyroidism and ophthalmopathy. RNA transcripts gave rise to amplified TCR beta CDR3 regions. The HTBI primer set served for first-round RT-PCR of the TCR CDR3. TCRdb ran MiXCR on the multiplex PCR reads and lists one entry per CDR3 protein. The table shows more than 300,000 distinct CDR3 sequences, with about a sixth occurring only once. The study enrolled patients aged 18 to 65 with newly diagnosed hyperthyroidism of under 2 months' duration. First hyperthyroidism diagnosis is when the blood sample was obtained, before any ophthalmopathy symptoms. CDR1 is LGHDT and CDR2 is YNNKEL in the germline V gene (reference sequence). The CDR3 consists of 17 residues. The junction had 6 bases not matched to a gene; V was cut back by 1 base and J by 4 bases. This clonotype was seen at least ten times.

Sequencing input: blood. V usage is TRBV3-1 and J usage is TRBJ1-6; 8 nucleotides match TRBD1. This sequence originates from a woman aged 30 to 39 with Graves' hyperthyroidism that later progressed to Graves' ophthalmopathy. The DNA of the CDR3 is TGTGCCAGCAGCCAAGTGCAGGGGGCTCTTTATAATTCACCCCTCCACTTT. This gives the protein CASSQVQGALYNSPLHF.